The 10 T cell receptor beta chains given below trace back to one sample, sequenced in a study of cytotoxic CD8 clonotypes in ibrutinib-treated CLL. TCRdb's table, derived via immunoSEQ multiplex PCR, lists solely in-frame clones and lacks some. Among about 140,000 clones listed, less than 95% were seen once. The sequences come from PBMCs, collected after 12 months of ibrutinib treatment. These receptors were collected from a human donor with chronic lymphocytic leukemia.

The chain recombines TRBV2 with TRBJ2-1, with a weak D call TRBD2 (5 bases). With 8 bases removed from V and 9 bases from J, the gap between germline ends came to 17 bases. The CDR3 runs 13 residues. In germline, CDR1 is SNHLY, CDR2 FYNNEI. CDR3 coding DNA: TGTGCCAGCGCAGATTCTAGCCTCGGTGAGCAGTTCTTC. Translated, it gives CASADSSLGEQFF.

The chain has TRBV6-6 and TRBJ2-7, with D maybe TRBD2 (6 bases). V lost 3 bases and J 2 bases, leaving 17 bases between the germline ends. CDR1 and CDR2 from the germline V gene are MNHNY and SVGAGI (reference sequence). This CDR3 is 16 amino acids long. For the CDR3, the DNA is TGTGCCAGCAGTTATTTCGGCCGGGACTTTACCTACGAGCAGTACTTC. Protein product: CASSYFGRDFTYEQYF.

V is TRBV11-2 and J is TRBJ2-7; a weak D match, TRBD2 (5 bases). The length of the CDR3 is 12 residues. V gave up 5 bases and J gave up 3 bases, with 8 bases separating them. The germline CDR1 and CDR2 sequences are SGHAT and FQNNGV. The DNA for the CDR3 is TGTGCCAGCAGCGTAGGGAGCTACGAGCAGTACTTC. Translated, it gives CASSVGSYEQYF.

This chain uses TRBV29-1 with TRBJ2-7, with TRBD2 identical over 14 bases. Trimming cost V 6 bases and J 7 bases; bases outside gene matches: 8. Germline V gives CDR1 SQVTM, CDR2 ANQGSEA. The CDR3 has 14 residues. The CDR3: CSVGTSGSRWEQYF. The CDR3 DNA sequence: TGCAGCGTGGGGACTAGCGGGAGCCGATGGGAGCAGTACTTC.

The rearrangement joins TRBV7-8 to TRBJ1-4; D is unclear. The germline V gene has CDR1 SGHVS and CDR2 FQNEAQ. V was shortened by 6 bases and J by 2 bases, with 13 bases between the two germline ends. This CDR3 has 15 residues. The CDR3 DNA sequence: TGTGCCAGCAGTTTGCGGGGTTCTACTAATGAAAAACTGTTTTTT. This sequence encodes CASSLRGSTNEKLFF.

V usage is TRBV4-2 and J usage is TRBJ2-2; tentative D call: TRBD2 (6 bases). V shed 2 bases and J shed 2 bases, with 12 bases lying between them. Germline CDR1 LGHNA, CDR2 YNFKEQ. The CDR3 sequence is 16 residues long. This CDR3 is CASSQPILANTGELFF. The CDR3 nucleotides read TGTGCCAGCAGCCAACCAATACTAGCCAACACCGGGGAGCTGTTTTTT.

CDR3 bases: TGTGCCAGCAGTGAAGTGGGGTTAGGGTACAATGAGCAGTTCTTC. Protein: CASSEVGLGYNEQFF. The V and J genes are TRBV2 and TRBJ2-1; D remains unclear. With 1 base removed from V and 4 bases from J, the gap between germline ends came to 11 bases. There are 15 residues in the CDR3. Looked up from germline, CDR1 is SNHLY and CDR2 is FYNNEI.

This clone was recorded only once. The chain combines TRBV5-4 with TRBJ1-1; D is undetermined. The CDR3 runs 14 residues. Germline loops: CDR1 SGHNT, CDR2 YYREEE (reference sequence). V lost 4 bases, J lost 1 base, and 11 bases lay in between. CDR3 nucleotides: TGTGCCAGCAGCAAACTTGACGGGAACACTGAAGCTTTCTTT. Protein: CASSKLDGNTEAFF. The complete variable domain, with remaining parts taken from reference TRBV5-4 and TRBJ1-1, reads ETGVTQSPTHLIKTRGQQVTLRCSSQSGHNTVSWYQQALGQGPQFIFQYYREEENGRGNFPPRFSGLQFPNYSSELNVNALELDDSALYLCASSKLDGNTEAFFGQGTRLTVV.

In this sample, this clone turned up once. CDR3 loop: CASSYSGETDTQYF. The DNA for the CDR3 is TGTGCCAGCAGTTACTCCGGAGAAACAGATACGCAGTATTTT. V gene TRBV6-5 combines with J gene TRBJ2-3, with D hard to call. Germline CDR1 MNHEY, CDR2 SVGAGI. This CDR3 has 14 residues. Trimming took off 0 bases at V and 3 bases at J, with 7 bases between the two ends.

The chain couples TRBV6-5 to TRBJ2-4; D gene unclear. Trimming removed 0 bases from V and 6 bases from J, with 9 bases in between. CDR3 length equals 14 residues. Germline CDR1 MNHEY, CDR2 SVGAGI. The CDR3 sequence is CASSYSFAGNIQYF. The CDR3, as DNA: TGTGCCAGCAGTTACTCGTTTGCCGGAAACATTCAGTACTTC.